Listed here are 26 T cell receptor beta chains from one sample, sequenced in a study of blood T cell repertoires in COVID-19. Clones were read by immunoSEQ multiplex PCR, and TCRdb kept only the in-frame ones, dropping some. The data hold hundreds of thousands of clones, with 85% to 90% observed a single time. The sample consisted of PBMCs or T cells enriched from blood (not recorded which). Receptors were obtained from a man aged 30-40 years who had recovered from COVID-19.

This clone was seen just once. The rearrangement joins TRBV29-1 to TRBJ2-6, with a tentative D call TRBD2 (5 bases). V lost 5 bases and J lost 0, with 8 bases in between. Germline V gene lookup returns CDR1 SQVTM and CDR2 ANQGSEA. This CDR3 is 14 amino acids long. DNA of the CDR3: TGCAGCGTTCTTGAGGGCTCTGGGGCCAACGTCCTGACTTTC. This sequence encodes CSVLEGSGANVLTF.

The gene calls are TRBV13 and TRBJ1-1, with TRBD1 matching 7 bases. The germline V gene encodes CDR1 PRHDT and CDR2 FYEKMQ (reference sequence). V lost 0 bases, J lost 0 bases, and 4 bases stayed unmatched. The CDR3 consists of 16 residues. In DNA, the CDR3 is TGTGCCAGCAGCTTAGGGGACAGGAACATGAACACTGAAGCTTTCTTT. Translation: CASSLGDRNMNTEAFF.

CDR3 region: CASSTAGQGIYGYTF. CDR3 in DNA: TGTGCCAGCAGCACCGCGGGACAGGGAATCTATGGCTACACCTTC. V is TRBV9 and J is TRBJ1-2; 9 nucleotides align to TRBD1. In germline, CDR1 is SGDLS, CDR2 YYNGEE. The CDR3 spans 15 residues. J gave up 4 bases and V 4 bases, and 8 bases lay outside the gene matches.

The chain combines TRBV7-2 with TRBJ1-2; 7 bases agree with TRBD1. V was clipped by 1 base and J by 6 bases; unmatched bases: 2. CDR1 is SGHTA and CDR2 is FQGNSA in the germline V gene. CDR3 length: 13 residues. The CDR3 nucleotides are TGTGCCAGCAGCTTAGTAACAGGGGATGGCTACACCTTC. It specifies CASSLVTGDGYTF.

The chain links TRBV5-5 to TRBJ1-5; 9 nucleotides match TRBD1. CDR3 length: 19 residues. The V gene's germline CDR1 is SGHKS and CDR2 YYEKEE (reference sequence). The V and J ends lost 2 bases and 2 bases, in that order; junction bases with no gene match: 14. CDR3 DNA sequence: TGTGCCAGCAGCTTAGCACCGGGGGACAGGGTAACGGGCAATCAGCCCCAGCATTTT. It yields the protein CASSLAPGDRVTGNQPQHF.

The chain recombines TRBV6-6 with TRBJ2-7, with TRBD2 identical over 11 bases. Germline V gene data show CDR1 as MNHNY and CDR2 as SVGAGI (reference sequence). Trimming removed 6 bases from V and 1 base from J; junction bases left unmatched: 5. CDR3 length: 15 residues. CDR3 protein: CASRGLAGFSYEQYF. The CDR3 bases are TGTGCCAGCAGAGGACTAGCGGGTTTTTCCTACGAGCAGTACTTC.

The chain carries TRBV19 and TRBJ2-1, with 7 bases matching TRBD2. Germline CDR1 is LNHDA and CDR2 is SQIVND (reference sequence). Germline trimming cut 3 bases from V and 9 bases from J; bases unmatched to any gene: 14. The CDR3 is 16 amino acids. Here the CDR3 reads CASSMSRGEGLSEQFF. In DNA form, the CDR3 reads TGTGCCAGTAGTATGTCCCGGGGGGAGGGCCTTAGTGAGCAGTTCTTC.

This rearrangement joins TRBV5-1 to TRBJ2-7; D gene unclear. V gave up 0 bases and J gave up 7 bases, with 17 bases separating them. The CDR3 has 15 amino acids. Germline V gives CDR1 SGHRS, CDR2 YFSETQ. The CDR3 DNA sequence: TGCGCCAGCAGCTTGGTACGAGACGGCTCTAGGGAGCAGTACTTC. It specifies CASSLVRDGSREQYF.

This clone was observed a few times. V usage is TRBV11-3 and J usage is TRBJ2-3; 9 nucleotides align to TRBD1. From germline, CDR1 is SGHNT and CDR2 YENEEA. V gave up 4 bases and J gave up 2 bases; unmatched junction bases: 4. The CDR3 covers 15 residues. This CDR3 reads CASSSRTGDTDTQYF. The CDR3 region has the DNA TGTGCCAGCAGCTCAAGGACAGGGGACACAGATACGCAGTATTTT.

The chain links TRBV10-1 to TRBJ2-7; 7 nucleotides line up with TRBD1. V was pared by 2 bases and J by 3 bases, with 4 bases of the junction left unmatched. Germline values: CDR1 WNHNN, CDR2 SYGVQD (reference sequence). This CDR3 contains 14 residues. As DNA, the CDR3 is TGCGCCAGCAGTGAGACAGGGGTGAACTACGAGCAGTACTTC. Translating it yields CASSETGVNYEQYF.

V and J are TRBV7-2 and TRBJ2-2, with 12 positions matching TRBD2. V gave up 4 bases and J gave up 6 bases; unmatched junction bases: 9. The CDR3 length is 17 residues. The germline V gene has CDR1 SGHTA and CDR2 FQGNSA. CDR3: CASSSRTSGKAAGELFF. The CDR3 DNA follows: TGTGCCAGCAGCTCGAGGACTAGCGGGAAGGCGGCCGGGGAGCTGTTTTTT. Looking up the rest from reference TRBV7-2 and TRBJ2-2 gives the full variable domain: GAGVSQSPSNKVTEKGKDVELRCDPISGHTALYWYRQSLGQGLEFLIYFQGNSAPDKSGLPSDRFSAERTGGSVSTLTIQRTQQEDSAVYLCASSSRTSGKAAGELFFGEGSRLTVL.

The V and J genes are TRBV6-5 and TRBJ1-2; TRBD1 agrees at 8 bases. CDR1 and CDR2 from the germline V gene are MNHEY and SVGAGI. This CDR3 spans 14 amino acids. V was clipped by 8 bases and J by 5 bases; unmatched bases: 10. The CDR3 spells CASGRKGQDYGYTF. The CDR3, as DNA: TGTGCCAGCGGGCGTAAGGGACAGGATTATGGCTACACCTTC.

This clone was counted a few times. DNA for the CDR3: TGCAGCGTTGAGGACAGAATTAGCTATGGCTACACCTTC. Protein: CSVEDRISYGYTF. V usage is TRBV29-1 and J usage is TRBJ1-2; tentatively, D is TRBD1 (6 bases). The CDR3 runs 13 residues. Between the trimmed V and J ends, which lost 3 bases and 4 bases, there was a span of 12 bases. Per germline, CDR1 SQVTM and CDR2 ANQGSEA.

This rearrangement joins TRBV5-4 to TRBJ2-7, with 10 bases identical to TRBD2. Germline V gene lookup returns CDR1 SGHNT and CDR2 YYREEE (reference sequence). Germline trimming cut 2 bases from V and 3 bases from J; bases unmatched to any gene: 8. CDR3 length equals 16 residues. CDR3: CASSFALAGADYEQYF. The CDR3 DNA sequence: TGTGCCAGCAGCTTTGCTCTAGCGGGGGCCGACTACGAGCAGTACTTC.

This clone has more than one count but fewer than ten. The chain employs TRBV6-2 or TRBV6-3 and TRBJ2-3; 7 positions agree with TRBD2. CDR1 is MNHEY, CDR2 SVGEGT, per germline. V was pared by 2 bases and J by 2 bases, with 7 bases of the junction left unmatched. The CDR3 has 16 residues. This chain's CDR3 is CASSYRWGGVTDTQYF. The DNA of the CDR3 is TGTGCCAGCAGTTACAGGTGGGGGGGAGTCACAGATACGCAGTATTTT.

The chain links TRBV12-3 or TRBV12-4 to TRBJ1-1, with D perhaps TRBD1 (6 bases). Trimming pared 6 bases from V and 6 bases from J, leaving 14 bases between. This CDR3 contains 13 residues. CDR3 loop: CASRPPGGPEAFF. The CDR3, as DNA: TGTGCCAGCAGACCCCCCGGGGGGCCTGAAGCTTTCTTT.

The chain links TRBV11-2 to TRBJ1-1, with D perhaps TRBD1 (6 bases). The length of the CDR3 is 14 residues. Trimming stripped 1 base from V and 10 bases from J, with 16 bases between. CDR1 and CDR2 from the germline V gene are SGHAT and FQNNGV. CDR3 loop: CASSLGGPGVLAFF. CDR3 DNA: TGTGCCAGCAGCTTAGGCGGCCCAGGGGTATTAGCTTTCTTT.

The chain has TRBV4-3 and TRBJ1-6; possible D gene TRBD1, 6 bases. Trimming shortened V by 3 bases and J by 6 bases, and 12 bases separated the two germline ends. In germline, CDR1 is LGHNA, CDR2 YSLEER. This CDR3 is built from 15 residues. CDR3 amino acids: CASSQGAEGNSPLHF. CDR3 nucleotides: TGCGCCAGCAGCCAGGGGGCCGAGGGTAATTCACCCCTCCACTTT.

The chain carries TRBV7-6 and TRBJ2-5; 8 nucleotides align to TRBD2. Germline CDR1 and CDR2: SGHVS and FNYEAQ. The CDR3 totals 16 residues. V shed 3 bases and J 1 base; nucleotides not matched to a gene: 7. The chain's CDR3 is CASSLVLAGPQETQYF. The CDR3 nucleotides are TGTGCCAGCAGCTTGGTTCTAGCGGGTCCCCAAGAGACCCAGTACTTC.

CDR3 in amino acids: CASSQGSGLTDTQYF. The CDR3 DNA sequence: TGTGCCAGCAGCCAAGGCTCCGGTCTCACAGATACGCAGTATTTT. The rearrangement uses TRBV14 and TRBJ2-3; D unclear. In germline, CDR1 is SGHDN, CDR2 FVKESK. V lost 1 base to trimming and J lost 2 bases, with 10 bases between them. The CDR3 runs 15 residues.

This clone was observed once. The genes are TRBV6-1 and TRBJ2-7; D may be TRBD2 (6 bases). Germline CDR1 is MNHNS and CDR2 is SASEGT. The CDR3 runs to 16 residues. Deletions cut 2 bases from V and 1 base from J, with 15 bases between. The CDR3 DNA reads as TGTGCCAGCAGTGAAATTCCGGGGGACGGTTCCTACGAGCAGTACTTC. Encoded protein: CASSEIPGDGSYEQYF.

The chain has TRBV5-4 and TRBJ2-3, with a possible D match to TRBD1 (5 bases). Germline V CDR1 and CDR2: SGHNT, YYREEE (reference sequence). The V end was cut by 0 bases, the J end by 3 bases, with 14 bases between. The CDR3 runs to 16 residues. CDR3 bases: TGTGCCAGCAGCTTGGTCGCCAGGGAAGCTACAGATACGCAGTATTTT. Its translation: CASSLVAREATDTQYF.

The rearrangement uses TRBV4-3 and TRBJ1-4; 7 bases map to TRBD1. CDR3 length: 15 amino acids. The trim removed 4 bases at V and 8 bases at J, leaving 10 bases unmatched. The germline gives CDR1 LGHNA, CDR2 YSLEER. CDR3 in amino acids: CASSPRQGLVEKLFF. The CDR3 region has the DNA TGCGCCAGCAGCCCGCGACAGGGTCTTGTGGAAAAACTGTTTTTT.

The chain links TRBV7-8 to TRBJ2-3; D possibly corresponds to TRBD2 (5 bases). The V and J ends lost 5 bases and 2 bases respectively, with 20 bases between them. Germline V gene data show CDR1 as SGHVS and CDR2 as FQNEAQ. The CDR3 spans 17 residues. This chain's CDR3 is CASSPRGLSDYTDTQYF. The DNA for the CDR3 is TGTGCCAGCAGCCCCCGGGGATTGAGCGACTACACAGATACGCAGTATTTT.

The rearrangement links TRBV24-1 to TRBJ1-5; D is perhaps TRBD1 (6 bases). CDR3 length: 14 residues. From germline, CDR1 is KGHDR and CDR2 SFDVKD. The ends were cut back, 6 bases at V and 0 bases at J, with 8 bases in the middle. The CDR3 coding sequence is TGTGCCACCAGTTCAGGGGATAGCAATCAGCCCCAGCATTTT. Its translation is CATSSGDSNQPQHF.

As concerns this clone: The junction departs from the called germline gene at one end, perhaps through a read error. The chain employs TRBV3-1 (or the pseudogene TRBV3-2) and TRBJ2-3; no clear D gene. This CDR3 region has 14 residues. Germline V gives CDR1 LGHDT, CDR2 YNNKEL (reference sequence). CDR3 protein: CASTQLSSTDTQYF. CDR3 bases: TGTGCCAGCACCCAACTTAGTTCCACAGATACGCAGTATTTT.